Presented here are 27 T cell receptor beta chains from one specimen sequenced in a study of blood T cell repertoires in COVID-19. The data were produced by immunoSEQ multiplex PCR, yet TCRdb's version contains in-frame clones alone and is incomplete. The sample lists about 100,000 clones; over 80% were seen once. The source material was peripheral blood. These receptors were collected from a middle-aged man with active or convalescent COVID-19.

This chain links TRBV6-1 with TRBJ2-2; TRBD2 agrees at 9 bases. Germline V CDR1 and CDR2: MNHNS, SASEGT. J was trimmed by 6 bases and V by 3 bases; bases with no gene match: 5. The CDR3 loop spans 15 amino acids. The CDR3 protein is CASSEAGGPSGELFF. The CDR3, as DNA: TGTGCCAGCAGTGAGGCGGGAGGGCCGTCCGGGGAGCTGTTTTTT.

The chain links TRBV4-1 to TRBJ2-7; a possible D gene is TRBD1 (5 bases). With 2 bases removed from V and 5 bases from J, the gap between germline ends came to 10 bases. The CDR3 has 13 residues. Per the germline V gene, CDR1 is MGHRA and CDR2 is YSYEKL. The CDR3 DNA follows: TGCGCCAGCAGCCAACAGGGTATCGACGAGCAGTACTTC. This translates into CASSQQGIDEQYF.

To note about this clone: Sequence at one end of the junction differs from germline and may be a read error. The chain combines TRBV7-9 with TRBJ1-1, with a possible D match to TRBD1 (5 bases). Germline V CDR1 and CDR2: SEHNR, FQNEAQ (reference sequence). The CDR3 totals 12 residues. In DNA form, the CDR3 reads TGTGCCAGCAGCTTGGAAGACAGCAAAATTATCTTT. The encoded protein is CASSLEDSKIIF.

This chain links TRBV7-6 with TRBJ2-1, with unresolved D. Germline assignment: CDR1 SGHVS and CDR2 FNYEAQ. CDR3 length: 13 amino acids. Trimming took off 3 bases at V and 7 bases at J, with 10 bases between the two ends. The CDR3 reads CASSFGGQNEQFF. The DNA for the CDR3 is TGTGCCAGCAGCTTTGGTGGGCAGAATGAGCAGTTCTTC.

The chain combines TRBV12-5 with TRBJ1-5; D gene uncertain. CDR3 length: 17 residues. Germline loops: CDR1 LGHNT, CDR2 FRNRAP. V lost 3 bases, J lost 0 bases, and 15 bases lay in between. The CDR3 region is CASGFKALRDSNQPQHF. The CDR3 nucleotides read TGTGCTAGTGGTTTCAAGGCCCTGAGGGATAGCAATCAGCCCCAGCATTTT.

Turning to this clone: One junction end disagrees with the germline gene, perhaps due to a read error. This chain uses TRBV4-1 with TRBJ1-2; 7 nucleotides align to TRBD1. The CDR3 is made up of 15 amino acids. Germline values: CDR1 MGHRA, CDR2 YSYEKL. The CDR3, as DNA: TGCGCCAGCAGTCAAGGGAGACAGGGAACCTATGGCTACACCTTC. Its translation: CASSQGRQGTYGYTF.

J is TRBJ2-5 and V is TRBV2, with D possibly TRBD2 on 6 matching bases. Trimming removed 6 bases at V and 5 bases at J, with 16 bases between. The length of the CDR3 is 14 residues. Per germline, CDR1 SNHLY and CDR2 FYNNEI. The CDR3 spells CASRWAEGLETQYF. The CDR3 bases are TGTGCCAGCAGGTGGGCGGAGGGCCTTGAGACCCAGTACTTC.

The chain's CDR3 is CASSFQNNYGYTF. For the CDR3, the DNA is TGTGCCAGCAGTTTCCAAAATAACTATGGCTACACCTTC. The chain uses TRBV27 and TRBJ1-2; D uncertain. The germline V and J ends were trimmed by 3 bases and 1 base, with 6 bases remaining between them. This CDR3 is 13 amino acids long. Per germline, CDR1 MNHEY and CDR2 SMNVEV (reference sequence).

Notes on this clone: The same CDR3 also results from other DNA sequences found in this sample. V gene TRBV5-1 combines with J gene TRBJ2-5, with 10 bases matching TRBD1. The CDR3 covers 14 residues. The germline gives CDR1 SGHRS, CDR2 YFSETQ. V dropped 4 bases and J dropped 2; count of bases not matched to a gene: 2. The CDR3 DNA reads as TGCGCCAGCAGCCTGGGACAGGGGCAAGAGACCCAGTACTTC. It codes for CASSLGQGQETQYF.

The chain combines TRBV7-9 with TRBJ2-7; weak D call: TRBD1 (7 bases). This CDR3 has 17 amino acids. Germline CDR1 reads SEHNR; CDR2 reads FQNEAQ (reference sequence). V was trimmed by 5 bases and J by 0 bases, leaving 20 bases between them. CDR3 loop: CASSPGGQGYHSYEQYF. The DNA for the CDR3 is TGTGCCAGCAGCCCAGGGGGGCAGGGTTATCACTCCTACGAGCAGTACTTC. The full variable domain, completed using reference TRBV7-9 and TRBJ2-7, is DTGVSQNPRHKITKRGQNVTFRCDPISEHNRLYWYRQTLGQGPEFLTYFQNEAQLEKSRLLSDRFSAERPKGSFSTLEIQRTEQGDSAMYLCASSPGGQGYHSYEQYFGPGTRLTVT.

The chain is built from TRBV27 and TRBJ1-2; 7 bases are shared with TRBD1. Germline trimming cut 5 bases from V and 1 base from J; bases unmatched to any gene: 13. The CDR3 is made up of 17 amino acids. Germline CDR1 and CDR2: MNHEY and SMNVEV (reference sequence). CDR3 in DNA: TGTGCCAGCAGTAAAAATCAGGGGGTCCGACTTAACTATGGCTACACCTTC. It translates to CASSKNQGVRLNYGYTF.

The CDR3 nucleotides read TGCGCCAGCAGCACAAGGACAGTAGGTCAAGAGACCCAGTACTTC. As protein: CASSTRTVGQETQYF. The rearrangement links TRBV5-1 to TRBJ2-5, with D possibly being TRBD1 (6 bases). CDR1 and CDR2 (germline): SGHRS, YFSETQ. The CDR3 contains 15 residues. Trimming cost V 4 bases and J 2 bases, with 15 bases left between them.

J is TRBJ2-6 and V is TRBV11-3; D is possibly TRBD1 (6 bases). CDR1 is SGHNT and CDR2 is YENEEA in the germline V gene. V lost 8 bases and J lost 0, with 11 bases in between. The CDR3 has 15 amino acids. The CDR3 loop reads CASAQGNSGANVLTF. The CDR3 nucleotides read TGTGCCAGCGCACAGGGTAACTCTGGGGCCAACGTCCTGACTTTC.

This clone was counted once. This chain connects TRBV5-1 to TRBJ2-7; 7 bases line up with TRBD2. J was trimmed by 0 bases and V by 3 bases; bases with no gene match: 6. The length of the CDR3 is 15 residues. The germline V gene has CDR1 SGHRS and CDR2 YFSETQ. The CDR3 DNA sequence: TGCGCCAGCAGCTGGAGCGGGGAGAGCTCCTACGAGCAGTACTTC. This encodes CASSWSGESSYEQYF.

The V call is TRBV28, the J call TRBJ2-7, with D maybe TRBD1 (5 bases). V was shortened by 3 bases and J by 6 bases, with 12 bases between the two germline ends. The length of the CDR3 is 13 residues. Germline CDR1 MDHEN, CDR2 SYDVKM. The CDR3 here is CASSLGPNIEQYF. The CDR3 DNA is TGTGCCAGCAGTTTGGGGCCCAACATCGAGCAGTACTTC.

Here the CDR3 DNA reads TGTGCCAGCTCACTCGAGGAGATCTCTGGAAACACCATATATTTT. Amino acids: CASSLEEISGNTIYF. This sequence joins TRBV18 and TRBJ1-3, with D uncertain. Germline V gene sequence: CDR1 KGHSH, CDR2 LQKENI. CDR3 length equals 15 residues. V lost 4 bases to trimming and J lost 0 bases, with 10 bases between them.

V is TRBV6-5 and J is TRBJ2-5, with TRBD2 matching over 8 bases. Per germline, CDR1 MNHEY and CDR2 SVGAGI. CDR3 length: 13 amino acids. J gave up 2 bases and V 10 bases, and 6 bases lay outside the gene matches. CDR3 protein: CANSGGWQETQYF. CDR3 bases: TGTGCCAACTCGGGGGGGTGGCAAGAGACCCAGTACTTC.

The chain recombines TRBV19 with TRBJ1-1; perhaps TRBD1 as D (6 bases). The CDR3 is 14 residues long. CDR1 and CDR2 (germline): LNHDA, SQIVND (reference sequence). Trimming removed 1 base from V and 4 bases from J, with 10 bases in between. CDR3 residues: CASSIGTGSTEAFF. The CDR3, as DNA: TGTGCCAGTAGTATAGGAACAGGGAGCACTGAAGCTTTCTTT.

The V call is TRBV19, the J call TRBJ1-6, with 10 bases lining up with TRBD1. CDR1 and CDR2 (germline): LNHDA, SQIVND (reference sequence). The CDR3 runs 18 residues. Trimming cost V 5 bases and J 7 bases; bases outside gene matches: 14. CDR3 in amino acids: CASSPPKGQGRGNSPLHF. The CDR3 nucleotides are TGTGCCAGTAGTCCACCAAAGGGACAGGGGCGAGGAAATTCACCCCTCCACTTT.

This clone has just a few counts. The chain has TRBV28 and TRBJ1-6, with D tentatively TRBD1 (6 bases). V lost 5 bases and J lost 7, with 15 bases in between. The CDR3 loop spans 15 amino acids. Germline CDR1 is MDHEN and CDR2 is SYDVKM. The CDR3 here is CASSPSGTQNSPLHF. The CDR3 DNA follows: TGTGCCAGCAGTCCTTCCGGGACACAGAATTCACCCCTCCACTTT.

This CDR3 reads CATSDLRQGRETQYF. The CDR3 region has the DNA TGTGCCACCAGTGACTTAAGACAGGGCCGAGAGACCCAGTACTTC. This sequence joins TRBV24-1 and TRBJ2-5; 7 nucleotides align to TRBD1. J lost 4 bases, V lost 4 bases, and 8 bases had no gene match. In germline, CDR1 is KGHDR, CDR2 SFDVKD. The CDR3 extends over 15 amino acids.

The V and J genes are TRBV6-5 and TRBJ2-7; 8 bases are shared with TRBD1. This CDR3 contains 14 residues. Germline CDR1 reads MNHEY; CDR2 reads SVGAGI. Trimming removed 6 bases from V and 7 bases from J; junction bases left unmatched: 11. CDR3: CASSDLGQVREQYF. CDR3 nucleotide sequence: TGTGCCAGCAGCGACCTGGGACAGGTCCGAGAGCAGTACTTC.

V usage is TRBV6-4 and J usage is TRBJ2-3; 15 positions match TRBD2. Looked up from germline, CDR1 is MRHNA and CDR2 is SNTAGT. This CDR3 comprises 17 residues. The V gene end was trimmed by 7 bases and the J gene end by 5 bases; junction bases not matched to a gene: 10. The CDR3 DNA is TGTGCCAGCAAGGGGACTAGCGGGAGGATGAGGAAAGATACGCAGTATTTT. This gives the protein CASKGTSGRMRKDTQYF.

This chain connects TRBV5-5 to TRBJ2-1; D perhaps matches TRBD1 (7 bases). CDR1 is SGHKS and CDR2 is YYEKEE in the germline V gene (reference sequence). The CDR3 length is 20 residues. The V and J ends lost 5 bases and 9 bases respectively, with 36 bases between them. The CDR3 sequence: CASSRQQGRFQAGGDGEQFF. The CDR3 nucleotides are TGTGCCAGCAGTCGGCAACAGGGGAGGTTCCAGGCTGGAGGCGATGGTGAGCAGTTCTTC.

The chain carries TRBV30 and TRBJ2-7; TRBD2 aligns across 10 bases. The ends lost 4 bases at V and 2 bases at J; junction bases unmatched: 11. The CDR3 is 16 amino acids. Germline CDR1 reads GTSNPN; CDR2 reads SVGIG (reference sequence). This chain's CDR3 is CAWTDSVAGGPYEQYF. The DNA for the CDR3 is TGTGCCTGGACGGATTCGGTAGCGGGAGGTCCCTACGAGCAGTACTTC.

The chain recombines TRBV3-1 (or the pseudogene TRBV3-2) with TRBJ2-1; TRBD2 agrees at 8 bases. Germline-derived CDR1 and CDR2 are LGHDT and YNNKEL (reference sequence). CDR3 length: 14 amino acids. With V trimmed by 4 bases and J by 8 bases, 7 bases remained unmatched. CDR3 region: CASSLSSGSHEQFF. The CDR3 nucleotides are TGTGCCAGCAGCCTCTCCAGCGGGAGCCATGAGCAGTTCTTC.

V and J are TRBV5-6 and TRBJ1-2; the match to TRBD1 covers 11 bases. Trimming cost V 4 bases and J 13 bases; bases outside gene matches: 12. Per the germline V gene, CDR1 is SGHDT and CDR2 is YYEEEE. The CDR3 runs to 14 residues. CDR3 sequence reads: CASSLNLDRGQSTF. CDR3 in DNA: TGTGCCAGCAGCCTGAACCTGGACAGGGGGCAGTCCACCTTC.